The 30 T cell receptor beta chains presented below share a single source sample, sequenced in a study of T cells in Graves' hyperthyroidism and ophthalmopathy. Amplification of TCR beta CDR3 regions used RNA as the template. Primed by the HTBI set, a first-round RT-PCR was run on the TCR CDR3. MiXCR, run by TCRdb on the multiplex PCR reads, gives a single entry per CDR3 protein. Here the sample spans 600,000 to 700,000 distinct CDR3 sequences, 45% being singletons. The sample comprised peripheral blood or thyroid tissue (not recorded which). These receptors were collected from an adult man with Graves' disease, either hyperthyroidism or ophthalmopathy (not recorded which).

In regard to this clonotype: Lacking the conserved final phenylalanine or tryptophan, this CDR3 likely reflects a read error. J is TRBJ1-1 and V is TRBV25-1; no firm D call. Trimming removed 6 bases at V and 5 bases at J, with 13 bases between. CDR1 MGHDK and CDR2 SYGVNS come from the germline V gene. The CDR3 is 13 residues long. The CDR3 region is CASSFMEGTEAFL. DNA of the CDR3: TGTGCCAGCAGCTTTATGGAGGGTACTGAAGCTTTCCTT.

This clonotype was counted ten times or more. V usage is TRBV15 and J usage is TRBJ1-5; D remains unclear. V was cut by 1 base and J by 9 bases, with 19 bases left in between. Germline V lookup: CDR1 LNHNV, CDR2 YYDKDF (reference sequence). CDR3 length equals 16 residues. The CDR3 DNA reads as TGTGCCACCAGCAGAGTTGGGATGGCCACCGACCCGCCCCAGCATTTT. The encoded protein is CATSRVGMATDPPQHF.

The sample holds many counts of this clonotype. V usage is TRBV7-9 and J usage is TRBJ1-5; D is ambiguous. Germline loops: CDR1 SEHNR, CDR2 FQNEAQ (reference sequence). Between the trimmed V and J ends, which lost 1 base and 15 bases, there was a span of 4 bases. The CDR3 totals 9 residues. CDR3 nucleotide sequence: TGTGCCAGCAGCTTAGGCGTGCATTTT. Its protein is CASSLGVHF.

On this clonotype itself: A much larger clone sits a single nucleotide away, making a read error possible. CDR3 in DNA: TGTGCCTGCAGCCCCCGGACAGGGGGGACCGGGGAGCTGTTTTTT. Protein sequence: CACSPRTGGTGELFF. The chain links TRBV7-2 to TRBJ2-2; TRBD1 matches at 10 bases. The CDR3 has 15 residues. Germline loops: CDR1 SGHTA, CDR2 FQGNSA. The full variable domain, with the rest looked up from reference TRBV7-2 and TRBJ2-2, is GAGVSQSPSNKVTEKGKDVELRCDPISGHTALYWYRQSLGQGLEFLIYFQGNSAPDKSGLPSDRFSAERTGGSVSTLTIQRTQQEDSAVYLCACSPRTGGTGELFFGEGSRLTVL.

The chain has TRBV10-3 and TRBJ1-6, with a weak D call TRBD1 (5 bases). Germline CDR1 ENHRY, CDR2 SYGVKD. V was shortened by 6 bases and J by 8 bases, with 11 bases between the two germline ends. The CDR3 contains 13 residues. CDR3 DNA: TGTGCCATCAGAGGGGTTACGGATTCACCCCTCCACTTT. Translating it yields CAIRGVTDSPLHF.

This chain links TRBV7-2 with TRBJ1-6; no definite D call. CDR3 size: 16 residues. V lost 6 bases and J lost 4, with 16 bases in between. Germline values: CDR1 SGHTA, CDR2 FQGNSA. CDR3 in DNA: TGTGCCAGCAGTTTGGGCAGGAAAAATTATAATTCACCCCTCCACTTT. Its protein product is CASSLGRKNYNSPLHF.

Details on this clonotype: Its ends do not fully match the called genes, so a read error is possible. The V and J genes are TRBV11-2 and TRBJ2-2; 8 nucleotides line up with TRBD2. The CDR3 consists of 17 residues. Germline CDR1 is SGHAT and CDR2 is FQNNGV. CDR3 residues: CASSYLAGGEDTGELFF. CDR3 DNA sequence: TGCGCCAGCAGCTATTTGGCGGGAGGTGAGGACACCGGGGAGCTGTTTTTT.

This clonotype was picked up many times. The genes are TRBV2 and TRBJ1-1, with a possible D match to TRBD1 (6 bases). CDR3 length: 12 residues. V dropped 9 bases and J dropped 4 bases, with 12 bases sitting between them. Germline CDR1 reads SNHLY; CDR2 reads FYNNEI. In DNA form, the CDR3 reads TGTGCCAGACCAACAGGGCCCACTGAAGCTTTCTTT. It is translated as CARPTGPTEAFF.

The rearrangement links TRBV10-3 to TRBJ2-7, with D uncertain. The V gene's germline CDR1 is ENHRY and CDR2 SYGVKD. The CDR3 runs 16 residues. The ends were cut back, 4 bases at V and 6 bases at J, with 22 bases in the middle. The CDR3 nucleotides read TGTGCCATCAGTGGGACCGACCGAGCGAGCAGCCTCGAGCAGTACTTC. It translates to CAISGTDRASSLEQYF.

Points on this clonotype: Since a much larger clone is just one base distant, this may be a read error. The rearrangement joins TRBV6-2 or TRBV6-3 to TRBJ1-5; 7 nucleotides line up with TRBD1. J was trimmed by 2 bases and V by 6 bases; bases with no gene match: 4. In germline, CDR1 is MNHEY, CDR2 SVGEGT. The CDR3 loop spans 14 amino acids. DNA of the CDR3: TGTGCCAGCAGGTACAGGGGAGGCAATCAGCCCCAGCATTTT. Translating it yields CASRYRGGNQPQHF.

The V call is TRBV7-2, the J call TRBJ2-7; tentative D call: TRBD2 (6 bases). The germline CDR1 and CDR2 sequences are SGHTA and FQGNSA. The CDR3 is made up of 14 amino acids. The germline V and J ends were trimmed by 6 bases and 2 bases, with 14 bases remaining between them. Written as DNA, the CDR3 is TGTGCCAGCAGTGCTAGCGACCAGGCCTACGAGCAGTACTTC. This encodes CASSASDQAYEQYF.

The table lists this clonotype with a few counts. This may arise from a read error, as a much more abundant clone is one base away. CDR3 sequence (DNA): TGTGCCAGCATGGACAGCTATGGCTACACCTTC. Its protein product is CASMDSYGYTF. V gene TRBV28 combines with J gene TRBJ1-2; D possibly corresponds to TRBD1 (6 bases). The CDR3 extends over 11 amino acids. The ends were cut back, 7 bases at V and 4 bases at J, with 7 bases in the middle. Germline V gene data show CDR1 as MDHEN and CDR2 as SYDVKM.

This clonotype was found many times. This chain links TRBV19 with TRBJ1-1; D not certain. Germline V gene sequence: CDR1 LNHDA, CDR2 SQIVND (reference sequence). V lost 8 bases and J lost 1, with 14 bases in between. The CDR3 has 14 residues. The CDR3 DNA reads TGTGCCAGTTCGCCGTACGTGGGGAACACTGAAGCTTTCTTT. Encoded protein: CASSPYVGNTEAFF.

This chain uses TRBV10-3 with TRBJ1-6; no clear D. The CDR3 spans 15 residues. Germline V gene sequence: CDR1 ENHRY, CDR2 SYGVKD. Trimming removed 4 bases at V and 6 bases at J, with 13 bases between. CDR3 residues: CAISGTSGSNSPLHF. The CDR3, as DNA: TGTGCCATCAGTGGGACTAGCGGGAGTAATTCACCCCTCCACTTT.

This clonotype was counted between two and nine times. This sequence joins TRBV12-3 or TRBV12-4 and TRBJ1-2, with 10 bases matching TRBD1. This CDR3 spans 13 amino acids. The CDR3 is CASGFGQGVGYTF. The CDR3 nucleotides read TGTGCTAGTGGTTTCGGACAGGGGGTGGGCTACACCTTC.

CDR3 sequence (DNA): TGTGCCAGTAGTGTCGGAATTGAGGACACTGAAAAACTGTTTTTT. This codes for CASSVGIEDTEKLFF. The chain employs TRBV19 and TRBJ1-4; tentatively, D is TRBD1 (5 bases). The CDR3 spans 15 residues. V lost 5 bases to trimming and J lost 7 bases, with 17 bases between them. Germline CDR1 is LNHDA and CDR2 is SQIVND (reference sequence).

This clonotype has a handful of counts. The rearrangement joins TRBV2 to TRBJ1-1; 7 bases are a match to TRBD1. CDR3 length equals 15 residues. The germline CDR1 and CDR2 sequences are SNHLY and FYNNEI. V shed 7 bases and J 1 base; nucleotides not matched to a gene: 9. The CDR3 DNA is TGTGCCAGCACCCCAAGGACAGGTGGGAACACTGAAGCTTTCTTT. Translation: CASTPRTGGNTEAFF.

The sample holds many counts of this clonotype. The chain links TRBV20-1 to TRBJ1-5, with 9 bases matching TRBD1. Germline V gene sequence: CDR1 DFQATT, CDR2 SNEGSKA (reference sequence). Trimming took 2 bases from V and 7 from J; bases not matched to a gene: 6. The CDR3 runs to 14 residues. DNA for the CDR3: TGCAGTGCTAGATCACAGGGGGCGGGGCAGCCCCAGCATTTT. This encodes CSARSQGAGQPQHF.

V gene TRBV19 combines with J gene TRBJ2-5; a weak D match, TRBD2 (6 bases). V lost 1 base and J 0 bases, leaving 12 bases between the germline ends. CDR3 length: 16 amino acids. Germline V gives CDR1 LNHDA, CDR2 SQIVND (reference sequence). CDR3 protein: CASSIAPGGYQETQYF. CDR3 sequence (DNA): TGTGCCAGTAGTATAGCGCCAGGAGGGTACCAAGAGACCCAGTACTTC.

This clonotype turned up a few times. The gene calls are TRBV15 and TRBJ2-7; a weak D match, TRBD1 (7 bases). The CDR3 consists of 15 residues. The V and J ends lost 0 bases and 3 bases respectively, with 12 bases between them. Germline V gene sequence: CDR1 LNHNV, CDR2 YYDKDF (reference sequence). The CDR3 sequence: CATSRDPQGGYEQYF. For the CDR3, the DNA is TGTGCCACCAGCAGAGACCCCCAGGGGGGCTACGAGCAGTACTTC.

The rearrangement joins TRBV7-2 to TRBJ1-1; tentatively, D is TRBD1 (5 bases). Per germline, CDR1 SGHTA and CDR2 FQGNSA. The CDR3 is made up of 16 amino acids. V was shortened by 8 bases and J by 0 bases, with 19 bases between the two germline ends. CDR3 sequence: CASAGTLAFMNTEAFF. The CDR3 DNA follows: TGTGCCAGCGCGGGGACGTTGGCCTTCATGAACACTGAAGCTTTCTTT.

This clonotype was detected only once. A much larger clone is a single base away; this may be a read error. The chain carries TRBV19 and TRBJ1-5; no clear D gene. The CDR3 is 12 residues long. From germline, CDR1 is LNHDA and CDR2 SQIVND (reference sequence). Trimming took 5 bases from V and 6 from J, leaving 8 bases between them. The CDR3 here is CASSPLPQPQHF. CDR3 bases: TGTGCCAGTAGTCCTTTGCCTCAGCCCCAGCATTTT.

This clonotype appeared a few times. This chain connects TRBV20-1 to TRBJ2-5; 15 nucleotides align to TRBD2. The CDR3 runs 15 residues. CDR1 DFQATT and CDR2 SNEGSKA come from the germline V gene (reference sequence). V was pared by 5 bases and J by 4 bases, with 5 bases of the junction left unmatched. CDR3 residues: CSAGLAGGRGETQYF. The CDR3, as DNA: TGCAGTGCTGGACTAGCGGGAGGGCGTGGAGAGACCCAGTACTTC.

This clonotype turned up a few times. V usage is TRBV12-3 or TRBV12-4 and J usage is TRBJ2-2; no definite D call. This CDR3 is 14 amino acids long. Trimming shortened V by 2 bases and J by 6 bases, and 10 bases separated the two germline ends. In nucleotides, the CDR3 is TGTGCCAGCAGTTTATTTCTTCACGCCGGGGAGCTGTTTTTT. It translates to CASSLFLHAGELFF.

This clonotype has ten or more counts. The V gene is TRBV9, the J gene TRBJ1-1, with D unclear. Per the germline V gene, CDR1 is SGDLS and CDR2 is YYNGEE. The CDR3 contains 14 residues. The ends were cut back, 0 bases at V and 1 base at J, with 7 bases in the middle. The CDR3 is CASSVAGTNTEAFF. Written as DNA, the CDR3 is TGTGCCAGCAGCGTAGCGGGCACGAACACTGAAGCTTTCTTT.

This chain uses TRBV25-1 with TRBJ2-5, with D perhaps TRBD2 (6 bases). V was pared by 4 bases and J by 5 bases, with 17 bases between. Germline-derived CDR1 and CDR2 are MGHDK and SYGVNS. The CDR3 consists of 15 residues. The CDR3 loop is CASSARGGIVETQYF. Here the CDR3 DNA reads TGTGCCAGCAGTGCTAGGGGCGGGATCGTGGAGACCCAGTACTTC.

V is TRBV5-4 and J is TRBJ1-2, with D uncertain. The V end lost 6 bases, the J end lost 0 bases, and 6 bases lay between the germline ends. Germline loops: CDR1 SGHNT, CDR2 YYREEE (reference sequence). This CDR3 region has 12 residues. CDR3 nucleotides: TGTGCCAGCACCGATCCTAACTATGGCTACACCTTC. This translates into CASTDPNYGYTF.

This clonotype was detected only a few times. The rearrangement uses TRBV9 and TRBJ1-5; tentatively, D is TRBD1 (5 bases). The CDR3 sequence is 16 residues long. Germline-derived CDR1 and CDR2 are SGDLS and YYNGEE. With 4 bases removed from V and 6 bases from J, the gap between germline ends came to 20 bases. The CDR3 loop is CASSQVGGSVGQPQHF. CDR3 in DNA: TGTGCCAGCAGCCAAGTCGGGGGATCGGTTGGTCAGCCCCAGCATTTT.

The chain couples TRBV2 to TRBJ1-2; D may be TRBD1 (5 bases). CDR3 length: 15 amino acids. Germline values: CDR1 SNHLY, CDR2 FYNNEI. Trimming shortened V by 5 bases and J by 6 bases, and 19 bases separated the two germline ends. The CDR3 is CASSYEGARANGYTF. CDR3 bases: TGTGCCAGCAGTTACGAGGGTGCCAGGGCTAATGGCTACACCTTC.

This clonotype was counted between two and nine times. The chain couples TRBV5-1 to TRBJ2-7; the D gene could be TRBD1 or TRBD2 (6 bases each). Germline lookup yields CDR1 SGHRS and CDR2 YFSETQ. CDR3 length: 18 amino acids. Trimming removed 3 bases at V and 1 base at J, with 23 bases between. The CDR3 protein is CASSYRGRGLVGSYEQYF. The CDR3, as DNA: TGCGCCAGCAGCTACCGGGGGCGCGGTCTGGTAGGGTCCTACGAGCAGTACTTC.